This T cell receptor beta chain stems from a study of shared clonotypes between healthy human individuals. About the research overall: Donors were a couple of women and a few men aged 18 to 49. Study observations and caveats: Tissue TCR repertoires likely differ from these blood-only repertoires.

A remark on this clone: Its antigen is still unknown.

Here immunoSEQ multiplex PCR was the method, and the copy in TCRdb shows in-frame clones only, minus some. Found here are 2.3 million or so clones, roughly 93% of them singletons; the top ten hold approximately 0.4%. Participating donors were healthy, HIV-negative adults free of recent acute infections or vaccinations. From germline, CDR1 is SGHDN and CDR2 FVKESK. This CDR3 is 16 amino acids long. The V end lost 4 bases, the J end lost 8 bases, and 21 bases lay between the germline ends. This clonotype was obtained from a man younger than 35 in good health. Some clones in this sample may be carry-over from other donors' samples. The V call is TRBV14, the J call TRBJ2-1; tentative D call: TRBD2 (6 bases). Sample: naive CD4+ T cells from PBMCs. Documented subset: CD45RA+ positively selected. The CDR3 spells CASSRFKRAGSDEQFF. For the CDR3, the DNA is TGTGCCAGCAGCCGTTTCAAGCGGGCAGGGTCCGATGAGCAGTTCTTC.